The sample holds one count of the clone carrying this T cell receptor beta chain. These data are taken from a study of T cell changes during pregnancy in multiple sclerosis. TCRdb's copy holds only in-frame clones and misses some; the assay was immunoSEQ multiplex PCR. The sample records under 40,000 clones, roughly 90% being singletons. This CDR3 spans 16 amino acids. J was trimmed by 1 base and V by 5 bases; bases with no gene match: 6. Germline CDR1 and CDR2: SGHTA and FQGNSA. This specimen was peripheral blood, taken in the third trimester of pregnancy. The clonotype originates from a female donor in good health, enrolled as a control in a pregnancy study. This chain connects TRBV7-2 to TRBJ2-3; 10 bases are shared with TRBD2. CDR3 amino acids: CASSHLAGVGTDTQYF. CDR3 coding DNA: TGTGCCAGCAGCCACCTAGCGGGAGTTGGCACAGATACGCAGTATTTT.